This T cell receptor beta chain originates from a study of tumor-infiltrating lymphocytes in primary liver carcinoma. Study background: Men as well as women, aged 30 to 69 years, made up the patients.

For this clonotype: Germline is not matched at one junction end, which may reflect a read error.

Co-extraction yielded RNA and DNA from about 20-30 mg of unsorted bulk tissue. The CDR3 totals 12 residues. Per the germline V gene, CDR1 is SQVTM and CDR2 is ANQGSEA. A primer matching the constant region was used to make TCR beta cDNA from 450 to 500 ng of total RNA. What produced the TCR beta libraries was three nested multiplex PCR rounds using slightly modified ARM-PCR. TRBV1-TRBV30 forward primers paired with a C-beta reverse primer were used in the first two PCR rounds, which ran roughly 10 cycles each. MiXCR, run by TCRdb on the multiplex PCR reads, gives a single entry per CDR3 protein. The sample holds approximately 76,000 distinct CDR3 sequences, roughly two thirds seen once.

This sequence originates from a woman in her sixties or seventies with primary liver carcinoma and hepatitis B virus infection. Sequences were obtained from liver tumor tissue from sampling region 4. The subset denotes: tumor region T4, right-lateral pole. The rearrangement links TRBV29-1 to TRBJ1-1, with D possibly matching TRBD1 (5 bases). The CDR3: CSVEGGNAEAFF. As DNA, the CDR3 is TGCAGCGTTGAGGGGGGGAATGCTGAAGCGTTCTTT.